One and the same sample provided the 26 T cell receptor beta chains below, sequenced in a study of identical twins. TCRdb called the 5' RACE reads again in MiXCR, with one record for every CDR3 protein. The sample records about 530,000 distinct CDR3 sequences, roughly 15% being singletons. The data also belong to a second study, concerning yellow fever vaccine responses in identical twins.

Material: CD4+ T cells sorted from blood. The source of these receptors is a woman aged 18-30 years in good health.

This clonotype was found a few times. The chain employs TRBV28 and TRBJ2-7, with D possibly being TRBD1 (5 bases). V lost 5 bases, J lost 0 bases, and 14 bases lay in between. This CDR3 is built from 15 residues. Germline V CDR1 and CDR2: MDHEN, SYDVKM. The CDR3: CASSPPGSISYEQYF. For the CDR3, the DNA is TGTGCCAGCAGTCCACCAGGGTCCATCTCCTACGAGCAGTACTTC.

This clonotype was found a few times. V and J are TRBV4-1 and TRBJ2-4; no definite D call. Germline lookup yields CDR1 MGHRA and CDR2 YSYEKL. The CDR3 covers 14 residues. V gave up 0 bases and J gave up 4 bases, with 7 bases separating them. The CDR3 sequence: CASSQDFLKNIQYF. The CDR3 DNA sequence: TGCGCCAGCAGCCAAGATTTCTTAAAAAACATTCAGTACTTC.

V and J are TRBV12-3 or TRBV12-4 and TRBJ2-1, with 12 nucleotides matching TRBD2. The ends lost 6 bases at V and 6 bases at J; junction bases unmatched: 6. The CDR3 is 15 residues long. CDR3 sequence reads: CASRSTSGSPNEQFF. The CDR3 DNA follows: TGTGCCAGCAGGTCGACTAGCGGGAGTCCCAATGAGCAGTTCTTC.

This clonotype has a handful of counts. V gene TRBV29-1 combines with J gene TRBJ2-7, with 9 bases aligning to TRBD1. CDR3 size: 14 residues. The V segment lost 5 bases and the J segment 1 base; nucleotides outside the gene matches: 6. Germline CDR1 is SQVTM and CDR2 is ANQGSEA. CDR3 sequence (DNA): TGCAGCGTTCGCCGGGACAGGGAGTCCTACGAGCAGTACTTC. Translation: CSVRRDRESYEQYF.

In this sample, this clonotype turned up a few times. The chain is built from TRBV7-7 and TRBJ2-1, with unresolved D. V was trimmed by 5 bases and J by 6 bases, leaving 8 bases between them. This CDR3 is 12 amino acids long. Germline loops: CDR1 SSHAT, CDR2 FNYEAQ (reference sequence). The CDR3 reads CASSPLTNEQFF. CDR3 nucleotides: TGTGCCAGCAGCCCCCTTACCAATGAGCAGTTCTTC.

This clonotype has just a few counts. The chain joins TRBV27 to TRBJ2-2; TRBD2 matches at 8 bases. This CDR3 spans 16 amino acids. V lost 2 bases, J lost 3 bases, and 5 bases stayed unmatched. Germline CDR1 MNHEY, CDR2 SMNVEV (reference sequence). The CDR3 coding sequence is TGTGCCAGCAGTTTAAAGGGACTAGTGTACACCGGGGAGCTGTTTTTT. This sequence encodes CASSLKGLVYTGELFF.

Here the CDR3 reads CSVVEGVGEKLFF. In DNA, the CDR3 is TGCAGCGTTGTGGAGGGAGTTGGGGAAAAACTGTTTTTT. This sequence joins TRBV29-1 and TRBJ1-4; no reliable D call. With 4 bases removed from V and 8 bases from J, the gap between germline ends came to 14 bases. This CDR3 has 13 residues. The germline V gene has CDR1 SQVTM and CDR2 ANQGSEA. The whole variable domain, filled in from reference TRBV29-1 and TRBJ1-4, reads SAVISQKPSRDICQRGTSLTIQCQVDSQVTMMFWYRQQPGQSLTLIATANQGSEATYESGFVIDKFPISRPNLTFSTLTVSNMSPEDSSIYLCSVVEGVGEKLFFGSGTQLSVL.

Only a few counts were recorded for this clonotype. V is TRBV5-1 and J is TRBJ2-5; D is uncertain. Germline V gene sequence: CDR1 SGHRS, CDR2 YFSETQ. The CDR3 is made up of 17 amino acids. The ends were cut back, 0 bases at V and 1 base at J, with 16 bases in the middle. The CDR3 DNA reads as TGCGCCAGCAGCTTGGGGGGTCAGGCCAACCTCCAAGAGACCCAGTACTTC. It codes for CASSLGGQANLQETQYF.

This clonotype has more than one count but fewer than ten. The V call is TRBV7-8, the J call TRBJ1-1, with 8 bases that match TRBD1. Germline CDR1 SGHVS, CDR2 FQNEAQ. CDR3 size: 13 residues. The trim removed 10 bases at V and 4 bases at J, leaving 8 bases unmatched. The CDR3 nucleotides are TGTGCCACCCAGGGGGCGCTGAGCACTGAAGCTTTCTTT. It specifies CATQGALSTEAFF.

The chain employs TRBV12-3 or TRBV12-4 and TRBJ2-3; 16 bases fit TRBD2. The CDR3 loop spans 18 amino acids. The V and J ends lost 5 bases and 2 bases, in that order; junction bases with no gene match: 7. The CDR3 DNA reads as TGTGCCAGCAGTGGGGGACTAGCGGGAGGGAAACCCACAGATACGCAGTATTTT. Its translation is CASSGGLAGGKPTDTQYF.

This clonotype turned up a few times. V gene TRBV6-5 combines with J gene TRBJ1-4; D is undetermined. Germline CDR1 MNHEY, CDR2 SVGAGI. CDR3 length: 11 residues. V lost 6 bases, J lost 4 bases, and 3 bases lay in between. The DNA of the CDR3 is TGTGCCAGCAGGCATAATGAAAAACTGTTTTTT. It is translated as CASRHNEKLFF.

This clonotype was counted only a few times. The chain carries TRBV12-5 and TRBJ2-2; D ambiguous. Looked up from germline, CDR1 is LGHNT and CDR2 is FRNRAP. Trimming pared 0 bases from V and 6 bases from J, leaving 2 bases between. The CDR3 extends over 12 amino acids. DNA of the CDR3: TGTGCTAGTGGTTTGGTACCCGGGGAGCTGTTTTTT. Its translation: CASGLVPGELFF.

There are a few counts of this clonotype. The chain has TRBV27 and TRBJ2-2; D possibly uses TRBD1 or TRBD2 (5 bases each). Between the trimmed V and J ends, which lost 6 bases and 1 base, there was a span of 12 bases. Germline values: CDR1 MNHEY, CDR2 SMNVEV (reference sequence). The CDR3 covers 15 residues. CDR3 residues: CASRGVGENTGELFF. The CDR3 nucleotides read TGTGCCAGCAGGGGGGTCGGGGAGAACACCGGGGAGCTGTTTTTT.

This clonotype was counted only a few times. The rearrangement uses TRBV9 and TRBJ1-2; TRBD1 is a possible D gene (5 bases). V gave up 3 bases and J gave up 1 base, with 10 bases separating them. This CDR3 has 14 residues. Germline values: CDR1 SGDLS, CDR2 YYNGEE. CDR3 DNA: TGTGCCAGCAGCGCAGTCGACAGTAACTATGGCTACACCTTC. This translates into CASSAVDSNYGYTF.

This clonotype was observed a few times. The V and J genes are TRBV6-1 and TRBJ2-5; the D gene could be TRBD1 or TRBD2 (5 bases each). CDR3 length equals 15 residues. V gave up 5 bases and J gave up 1 base, with 14 bases separating them. Germline V gives CDR1 MNHNS, CDR2 SASEGT. CDR3 sequence reads: CASSNRPGLQETQYF. For the CDR3, the DNA is TGTGCCAGCAGTAATAGACCGGGGCTCCAAGAGACCCAGTACTTC.

The table lists this clonotype with a few counts. The V gene is TRBV5-1, the J gene TRBJ1-1, with D unresolved. This CDR3 has 12 residues. With 0 bases removed from V and 7 bases from J, the gap between germline ends came to 7 bases. From germline, CDR1 is SGHRS and CDR2 YFSETQ. The CDR3 coding sequence is TGCGCCAGCAGCTTGGATTTGGGTGAAGCTTTCTTT. Protein product: CASSLDLGEAFF.

This clonotype has at least ten counts. The V call is TRBV20-1, the J call TRBJ1-1; tentative D call: TRBD1 (5 bases). The CDR3 consists of 13 residues. Germline CDR1 is DFQATT and CDR2 is SNEGSKA (reference sequence). V lost 1 base and J lost 5, with 11 bases in between. The CDR3: CSARAGSGTEAFF. CDR3 DNA: TGCAGTGCTAGAGCAGGGAGTGGGACTGAAGCTTTCTTT.

This clonotype was seen repeatedly, ten times or more. V and J are TRBV29-1 and TRBJ2-1, with 9 bases identical to TRBD2. Germline V lookup: CDR1 SQVTM, CDR2 ANQGSEA. This CDR3 is built from 17 residues. The trim removed 2 bases at V and 6 bases at J, leaving 14 bases unmatched. CDR3 bases: TGCAGCGTTGAATCTTCAGGCCTAGCGGGAAGAAGCAATGAGCAGTTCTTC. Residues: CSVESSGLAGRSNEQFF.

V usage is TRBV7-9 and J usage is TRBJ2-5, with a possible D match to TRBD1 (6 bases). The CDR3 covers 16 residues. Trimming left V 0 bases short and J 4 bases short, with 15 bases between. In germline, CDR1 is SEHNR, CDR2 FQNEAQ (reference sequence). The CDR3 DNA sequence: TGTGCCAGCAGCTTAGCGTTGGGGGCGTTGGGAGAGACCCAGTACTTC. Translating gives CASSLALGALGETQYF.

For the CDR3, the DNA is TGTGCCAGCGGACAGGAACACTATGGCTACACCTTC. Its translation: CASGQEHYGYTF. This sequence joins TRBV6-5 and TRBJ1-2; 7 bases match TRBD1. V shed 8 bases and J 3 bases; nucleotides not matched to a gene: 3. CDR1 and CDR2 (germline): MNHEY, SVGAGI. The CDR3 has 12 amino acids.

This clonotype was found a few times. The chain recombines TRBV11-2 with TRBJ2-1, with no clear D. The ends were cut back, 3 bases at V and 0 bases at J, with 9 bases in the middle. Germline lookup yields CDR1 SGHAT and CDR2 FQNNGV. The CDR3 sequence is 15 residues long. CDR3 residues: CASSFDISSYNEQFF. The CDR3 nucleotides read TGTGCCAGCAGCTTTGACATAAGCTCCTACAATGAGCAGTTCTTC. Drawing the rest from reference TRBV11-2 and TRBJ2-1, the complete variable domain is EAGVAQSPRYKIIEKRQSVAFWCNPISGHATLYWYQQILGQGPKLLIQFQNNGVVDDSQLPKDRFSAERLKGVDSTLKIQPAKLEDSAVYLCASSFDISSYNEQFFGPGTRLTVL.

A few counts support this clonotype. The genes are TRBV19 and TRBJ2-2; D uncertain. From germline, CDR1 is LNHDA and CDR2 SQIVND (reference sequence). V shed 4 bases and J shed 2 bases, with 8 bases lying between them. The length of the CDR3 is 14 residues. CDR3 protein: CASSTRRNTGELFF. The CDR3 nucleotides are TGTGCCAGTAGTACTAGGAGAAACACCGGGGAGCTGTTTTTT.

This clonotype appeared a few times. V is TRBV13 and J is TRBJ1-4; D gene ambiguous. With 5 bases removed from V and 1 base from J, the gap between germline ends came to 11 bases. The CDR3 is made up of 15 amino acids. Germline values: CDR1 PRHDT, CDR2 FYEKMQ (reference sequence). CDR3 DNA sequence: TGTGCCAGCAGCCCCCCTCCTGGAACTAATGAAAAACTGTTTTTT. Amino acid sequence: CASSPPPGTNEKLFF.

The chain employs TRBV20-1 and TRBJ2-2; D perhaps matches TRBD1 (6 bases). The CDR3 is 15 amino acids. The V end was cut by 6 bases, the J end by 6 bases, with 20 bases between. Germline V gives CDR1 DFQATT, CDR2 SNEGSKA (reference sequence). The CDR3 reads CSALGTSRVAGELFF. The CDR3 bases are TGCAGTGCACTCGGGACATCCAGGGTCGCCGGGGAGCTGTTTTTT.

V is TRBV11-2 and J is TRBJ2-1; tentative D call: TRBD2 (6 bases). Trimming removed 1 base from V and 6 bases from J, with 13 bases in between. The CDR3 is made up of 15 amino acids. Germline V gene data show CDR1 as SGHAT and CDR2 as FQNNGV. CDR3 in amino acids: CASSLGLVPLNEQFF. The DNA of the CDR3 is TGTGCCAGCAGCTTAGGACTAGTGCCCCTCAATGAGCAGTTCTTC.

V usage is TRBV29-1 and J usage is TRBJ1-2; D is possibly TRBD1 (5 bases). CDR1 and CDR2 from the germline V gene are SQVTM and ANQGSEA. Trimming left V 4 bases short and J 7 bases short, with 16 bases between. This CDR3 region has 13 residues. The DNA of the CDR3 is TGCAGCGTTGGGGAGGAAGGGGTGTCTGGCTACACCTTC. This encodes CSVGEEGVSGYTF.